The rows below give T cell receptor beta chains drawn from one sample of a study of blood T cells in healthy people across ages. TCRdb re-derived calls from the 5' RACE reads in MiXCR, one entry per CDR3 protein. The sample yields around 1,500,000 distinct CDR3 sequences, 40% to 50% seen once. The sequencing input was blood. The receptors originated from a woman aged 18-30 years in good health. The CDR3 runs from the conserved cysteine through the conserved F or W. Fields, in order: clone size, D gene, J gene, V gene, CDR3 protein, CDR3 DNA. The D gene is left open where the match is weak. The listing skips clone size in some rows; elsewhere it reads once, few, many or a size class.

>few|NA|TRBJ1-4|TRBV3-1
CASSQDWGATNEKLFF
TGTGCCAGCAGCCAAGATTGGGGGGCGACTAATGAAAAACTGTTTTTT
>NA|TRBD1|TRBJ1-1|TRBV28
CASGRGPGQAEAFF
TGTGCCAGCGGGAGGGGGCCAGGGCAAGCTGAAGCTTTCTTT
>NA|TRBD1|TRBJ2-2|TRBV11-3
CASSSRQGSPTGELFF
TGTGCCAGCAGCTCCAGACAGGGGTCGCCCACCGGGGAGCTGTTTTTT
>NA|NA|TRBJ1-5|TRBV9
CASSVGGQDYQPQHF
TGTGCCAGCAGCGTAGGAGGGCAGGATTATCAGCCCCAGCATTTT
>NA|NA|TRBJ2-7|TRBV15
CATSSDVGYEQYF
TGTGCCACCAGCAGTGATGTCGGGTACGAGCAGTACTTC
>few|NA|TRBJ1-2|TRBV3-1
CASSPLAVGGGYTF
TGTGCCAGCAGTCCCCTCGCTGTGGGGGGAGGCTACACCTTC
>NA|NA|TRBJ2-1|TRBV14
CASSRIAGQTTHEQFF
TGTGCCAGCAGCCGTATCGCGGGACAAACCACCCATGAGCAGTTCTTC
>NA|TRBD2|TRBJ2-1|TRBV3-1
CASSPSSGSLYNEQFF
TGTGCCAGCAGCCCCTCTAGCGGGAGCCTTTACAATGAGCAGTTCTTC
>NA|NA|TRBJ2-5|TRBV6-1
CASSEGQVLTRAQYF
TGTGCCAGCAGTGAAGGACAGGTCCTAACGAGGGCCCAGTACTTC
>NA|NA|TRBJ1-5|TRBV30
CAWSVSGFNQPQHF
TGTGCCTGGAGTGTATCGGGTTTCAATCAGCCCCAGCATTTT
>NA|NA|TRBJ2-6|TRBV6-6
CASSPWASRGANVLTF
TGTGCCAGCAGCCCCTGGGCCTCGAGAGGGGCCAACGTCCTGACTTTC
>NA|NA|TRBJ2-7|TRBV7-8
CASSFSSLGDEQYF
TGTGCCAGCAGCTTTTCGTCGTTGGGAGACGAGCAGTACTTC
>NA|NA|TRBJ2-7|TRBV12-3/TRBV12-4
CASGVGRLASEQYF
TGTGCCAGCGGCGTGGGCAGGCTAGCCTCCGAGCAGTACTTC
>few|TRBD2|TRBJ2-1|TRBV7-2
CASSGRSGGAYNEQFF
TGTGCCAGCAGCGGGCGGTCCGGGGGGGCCTACAATGAGCAGTTCTTC
>NA|NA|TRBJ2-7|TRBV6-5
CASSDGEVYEQYF
TGTGCCAGCAGTGACGGGGAGGTCTACGAGCAGTACTTC
>few|TRBD1|TRBJ1-4|TRBV25-1
CASSRQGGLGEKLFF
TGTGCCAGCAGTAGGCAGGGGGGATTAGGTGAAAAACTGTTTTTT
>few|NA|TRBJ2-1|TRBV10-1
CATKEQGVGDEQFF
TGCGCGACAAAGGAACAGGGAGTAGGGGATGAGCAGTTCTTC
>few|NA|TRBJ2-7|TRBV25-1
CASSELREQYF
TGTGCCAGCAGTGAATTACGCGAGCAGTACTTC
>NA|TRBD1|TRBJ1-1|TRBV29-1
CSSGQGDTEAFF
TGCAGCTCGGGACAGGGGGACACTGAAGCTTTCTTT
>NA|TRBD2|TRBJ2-7|TRBV28
CASSPSGRAIYEQYF
TGTGCCAGCAGTCCTAGCGGGAGGGCCATCTATGAGCAGTACTTC
>NA|NA|TRBJ1-5|TRBV7-9
CASSLESQPQHF
TGTGCCAGCAGCTTAGAAAGCCAGCCCCAGCATTTT
>NA|NA|TRBJ1-6|TRBV10-3
CAISESGGDGSPLHF
TGTGCCATCAGTGAGTCAGGAGGGGACGGTTCACCCCTCCACTTT
>NA|NA|TRBJ1-2|TRBV4-2
CASSQDAGSDYGYTF
TGTGCCAGCAGCCAAGATGCGGGGTCGGACTATGGCTACACCTTC
>NA|TRBD1|TRBJ1-4|TRBV10-3
CAIRGTGFNEKLFF
TGTGCCATCAGAGGGACAGGCTTTAATGAAAAACTGTTTTTT
>few|NA|TRBJ2-1|TRBV10-2
CASSESWAGEQFF
TGCGCCAGCAGTGAGTCGTGGGCGGGTGAGCAGTTCTTC
>NA|NA|TRBJ2-1|TRBV4-1
CASSQVYPREPYNEQFF
TGCGCCAGCAGCCAAGTCTACCCCAGGGAACCCTACAATGAGCAGTTCTTC
>NA|NA|TRBJ1-1|TRBV20-1
CSASETGRAEAFF
TGCAGTGCTAGCGAAACAGGGAGGGCTGAAGCTTTCTTT
>NA|NA|TRBJ1-5|TRBV20-1
CSVGVSPQHF
TGCAGTGTGGGCGTTTCCCCCCAGCATTTT
>NA|TRBD2|TRBJ2-7|TRBV6-5
CASSYSGSSTYEQYF
TGTGCCAGCAGTTATAGCGGGAGTAGTACGTACGAGCAGTACTTC
>NA|TRBD1|TRBJ1-5|TRBV5-1
CASSLQDRVFNQPQHF
TGCGCCAGCAGCTTACAGGACAGGGTGTTTAATCAGCCCCAGCATTTT
>few|NA|TRBJ2-3|TRBV15
CATSRDRVARDRDTQYF
TGTGCCACCAGCAGAGATCGGGTAGCCAGGGATCGGGATACGCAGTATTTT
>NA|NA|TRBJ1-1|TRBV12-3/TRBV12-4
CASQSQIDTEAFF
TGTGCCAGCCAATCACAAATCGACACTGAAGCTTTCTTT
>NA|TRBD1|TRBJ2-7|TRBV27
CASSPRQGCEQYF
TGTGCCAGCAGTCCACGACAGGGTTGCGAGCAGTACTTC
>few|NA|TRBJ1-2|TRBV6-6
CASSYSLQPLGGYTF
TGTGCCAGCAGTTACTCGCTACAGCCCTTGGGGGGCTACACCTTC
>NA|NA|TRBJ1-1|TRBV12-3/TRBV12-4
CASSLQSAYTEAFF
TGTGCCAGCAGTTTACAGAGTGCCTACACTGAAGCTTTCTTT
>NA|TRBD1|TRBJ2-3|TRBV28
CAIDGNRGRLDTQYF
TGTGCCATCGATGGGAACAGGGGGCGATTGGATACGCAGTATTTT
>NA|NA|TRBJ2-5|TRBV20-1
CSAIGQTLGETQYF
TGCAGTGCTATTGGACAGACCCTCGGGGAGACCCAGTACTTC
>NA|TRBD2|TRBJ2-7|TRBV20-1
CSAKDLAGGNHEQYF
TGCAGTGCAAAAGACCTAGCGGGGGGGAACCACGAGCAGTACTTC
>NA|NA|TRBJ2-6|TRBV30
CAWREGYRSGANVLTF
TGTGCCTGGAGAGAGGGGTATCGCTCTGGGGCCAACGTCCTGACTTTC
>NA|TRBD1|TRBJ1-3|TRBV27
CASRGGTGSGNTIYF
TGTGCCAGCAGGGGGGGGACAGGCTCTGGAAACACCATATATTTT
>NA|NA|TRBJ1-2|TRBV4-1
CASSQDVWGISYGYTF
TGCGCCAGCAGCCAAGATGTTTGGGGAATCTCCTATGGCTACACCTTC